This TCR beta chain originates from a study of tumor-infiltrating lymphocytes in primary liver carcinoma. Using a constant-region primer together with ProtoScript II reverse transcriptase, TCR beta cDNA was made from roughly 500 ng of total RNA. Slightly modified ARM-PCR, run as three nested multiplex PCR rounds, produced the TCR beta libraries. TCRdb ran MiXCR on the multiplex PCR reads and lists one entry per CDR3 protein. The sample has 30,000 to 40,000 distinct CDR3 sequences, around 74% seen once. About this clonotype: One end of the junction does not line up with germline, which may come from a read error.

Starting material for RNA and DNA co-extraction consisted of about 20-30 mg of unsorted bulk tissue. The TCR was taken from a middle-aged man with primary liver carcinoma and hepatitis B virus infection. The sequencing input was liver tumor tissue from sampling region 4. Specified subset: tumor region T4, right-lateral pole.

The CDR3 here is CASSETQCF. Here the CDR3 DNA reads TGTGCCAGCAGCGAGACCCAGTGCTTC. V and J are TRBV6-4 and TRBJ2-5; D gene ambiguous. CDR3 size: 9 residues. Germline CDR1 reads MRHNA; CDR2 reads SNTAGT.